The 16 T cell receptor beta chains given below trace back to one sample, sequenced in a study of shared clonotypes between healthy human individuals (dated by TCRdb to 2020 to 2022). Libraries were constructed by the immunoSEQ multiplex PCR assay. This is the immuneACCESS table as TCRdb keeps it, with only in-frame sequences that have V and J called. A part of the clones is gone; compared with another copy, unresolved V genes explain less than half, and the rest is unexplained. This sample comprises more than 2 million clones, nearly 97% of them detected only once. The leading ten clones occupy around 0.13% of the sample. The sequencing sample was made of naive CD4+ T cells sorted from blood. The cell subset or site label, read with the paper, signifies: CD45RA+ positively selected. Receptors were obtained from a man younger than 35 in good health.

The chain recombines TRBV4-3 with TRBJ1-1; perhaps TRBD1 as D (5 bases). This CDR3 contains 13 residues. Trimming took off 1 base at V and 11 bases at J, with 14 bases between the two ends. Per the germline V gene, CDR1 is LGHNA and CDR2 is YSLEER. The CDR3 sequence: CASSQGVRDFAFF. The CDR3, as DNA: TGCGCCAGCAGCCAAGGGGTACGGGACTTCGCTTTCTTT.

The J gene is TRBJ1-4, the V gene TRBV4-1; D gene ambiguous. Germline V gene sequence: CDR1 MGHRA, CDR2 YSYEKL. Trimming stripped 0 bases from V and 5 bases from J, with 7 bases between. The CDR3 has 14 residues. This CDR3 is CASSQDSRNEKLFF. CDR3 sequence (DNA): TGCGCCAGCAGCCAAGACAGTAGAAATGAAAAACTGTTTTTT.

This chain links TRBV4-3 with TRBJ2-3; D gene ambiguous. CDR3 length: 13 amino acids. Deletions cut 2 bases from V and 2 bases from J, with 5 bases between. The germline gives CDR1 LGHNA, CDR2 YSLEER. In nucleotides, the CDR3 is TGCGCCAGCAGCCAACGAGCCACAGATACGCAGTATTTT. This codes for CASSQRATDTQYF.

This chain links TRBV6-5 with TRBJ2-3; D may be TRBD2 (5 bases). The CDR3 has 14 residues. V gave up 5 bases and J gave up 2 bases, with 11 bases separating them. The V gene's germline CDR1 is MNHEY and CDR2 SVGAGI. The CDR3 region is CASSRGSHTDTQYF. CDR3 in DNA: TGTGCCAGCAGTCGAGGGAGCCACACAGATACGCAGTATTTT.

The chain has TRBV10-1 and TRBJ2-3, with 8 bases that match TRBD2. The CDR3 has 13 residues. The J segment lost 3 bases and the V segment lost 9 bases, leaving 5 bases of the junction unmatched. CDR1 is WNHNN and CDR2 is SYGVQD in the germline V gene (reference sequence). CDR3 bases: TGCGCCAGTAGTAGCGGGGAAACAGATACGCAGTATTTT. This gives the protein CASSSGETDTQYF.

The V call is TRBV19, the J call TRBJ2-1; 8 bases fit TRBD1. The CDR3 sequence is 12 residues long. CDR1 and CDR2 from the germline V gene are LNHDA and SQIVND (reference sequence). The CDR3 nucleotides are TGTACAGGGGGGCACTCCTACAATGAGCAGTTCTTC. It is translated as CTGGHSYNEQFF.

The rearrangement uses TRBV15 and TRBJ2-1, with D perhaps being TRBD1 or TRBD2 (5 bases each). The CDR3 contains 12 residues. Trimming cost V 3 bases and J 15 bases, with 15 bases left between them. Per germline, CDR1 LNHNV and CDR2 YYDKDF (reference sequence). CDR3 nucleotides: TGTGCCACCAGCAGCCGGGACCCAAAACGGTTCTTC. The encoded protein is CATSSRDPKRFF.

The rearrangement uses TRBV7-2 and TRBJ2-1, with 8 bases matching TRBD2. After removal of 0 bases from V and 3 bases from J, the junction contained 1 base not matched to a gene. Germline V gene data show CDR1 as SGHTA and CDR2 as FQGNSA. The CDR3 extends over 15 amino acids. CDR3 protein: CASSLASGNYNEQFF. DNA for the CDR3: TGTGCCAGCAGCTTAGCTAGCGGGAACTACAATGAGCAGTTCTTC.

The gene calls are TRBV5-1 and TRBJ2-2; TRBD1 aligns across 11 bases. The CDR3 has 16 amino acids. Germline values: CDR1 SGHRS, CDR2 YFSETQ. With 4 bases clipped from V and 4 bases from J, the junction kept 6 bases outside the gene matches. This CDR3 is CASSPTGTGGTGELFF. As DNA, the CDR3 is TGCGCCAGCAGCCCTACCGGGACAGGGGGCACCGGGGAGCTGTTTTTT.

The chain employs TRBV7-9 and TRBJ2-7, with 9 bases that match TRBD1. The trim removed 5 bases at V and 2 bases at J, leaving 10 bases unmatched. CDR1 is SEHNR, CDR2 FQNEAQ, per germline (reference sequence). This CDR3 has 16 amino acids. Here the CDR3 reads CASSPPKGQGAYEQYF. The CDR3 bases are TGTGCCAGCAGCCCCCCGAAGGGACAGGGTGCCTACGAGCAGTACTTC.

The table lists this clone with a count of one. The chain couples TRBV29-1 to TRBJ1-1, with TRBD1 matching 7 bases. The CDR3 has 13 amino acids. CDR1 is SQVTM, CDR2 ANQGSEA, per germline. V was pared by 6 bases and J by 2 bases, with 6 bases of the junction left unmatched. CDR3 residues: CSVKGASNTEAFF. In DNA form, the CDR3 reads TGCAGCGTCAAGGGGGCCTCAAACACTGAAGCTTTCTTT.

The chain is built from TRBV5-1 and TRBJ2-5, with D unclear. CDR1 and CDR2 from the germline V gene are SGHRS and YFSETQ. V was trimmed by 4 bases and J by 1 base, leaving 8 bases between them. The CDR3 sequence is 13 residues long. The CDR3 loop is CASSVPSQETQYF. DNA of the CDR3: TGCGCCAGCAGCGTTCCTTCCCAAGAGACCCAGTACTTC.

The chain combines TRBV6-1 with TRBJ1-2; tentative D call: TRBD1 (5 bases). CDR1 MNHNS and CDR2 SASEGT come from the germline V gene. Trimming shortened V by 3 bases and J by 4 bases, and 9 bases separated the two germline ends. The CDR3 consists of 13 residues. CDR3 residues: CASSDSGVYGYTF. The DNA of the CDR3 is TGTGCCAGCAGTGATTCGGGGGTCTATGGCTACACCTTC.

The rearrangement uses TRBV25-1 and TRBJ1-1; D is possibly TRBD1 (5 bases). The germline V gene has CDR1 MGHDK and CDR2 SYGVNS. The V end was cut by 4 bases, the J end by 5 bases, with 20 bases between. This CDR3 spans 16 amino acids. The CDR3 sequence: CASSAQVGTGVTEAFF. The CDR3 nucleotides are TGTGCCAGCAGTGCCCAGGTGGGGACGGGGGTGACTGAAGCTTTCTTT.

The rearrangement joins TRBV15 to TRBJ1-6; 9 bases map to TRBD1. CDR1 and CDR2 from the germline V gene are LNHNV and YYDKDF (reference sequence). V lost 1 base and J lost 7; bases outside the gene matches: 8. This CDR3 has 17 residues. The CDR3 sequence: CATSRGPTGQGNSPLHF. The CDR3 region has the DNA TGTGCCACCAGCAGAGGTCCCACGGGACAGGGAAATTCACCCCTCCACTTT.

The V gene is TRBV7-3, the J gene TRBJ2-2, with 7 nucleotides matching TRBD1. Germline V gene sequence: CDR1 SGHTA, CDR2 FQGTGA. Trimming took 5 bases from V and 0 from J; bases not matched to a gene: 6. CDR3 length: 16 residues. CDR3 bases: TGTGCCAGCAGCCTCATCGGGACAGCGAACACCGGGGAGCTGTTTTTT. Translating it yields CASSLIGTANTGELFF.